This T cell receptor (beta chain) stems from a study of Ad26.COV2.S vaccination and SARS-CoV-2 variants. Study-level findings and limits: Substantial post-vaccination breadth of spike-specific CD8+ and CD4+ T cell responses was reported. People who got the vaccine or the placebo had similar non-spike TCR breadth. Measurements of TCR breadth and depth may have given underestimates of the total T cell responses.

With 0 bases removed from V and 14 bases from J, the gap between germline ends came to 16 bases. This CDR3 region has 14 residues. In germline, CDR1 is MNHNY, CDR2 SVGAGI (reference sequence). Notes on this clone: Antigen unknown.

Sequencing used immunoSEQ multiplex PCR; TCRdb keeps in-frame clones, though not all of them. The profile shows roughly 100,000 clones, around 81% of them singletons. J is TRBJ1-4 and V is TRBV6-6; D unclear. The clonotype was recovered from a human donor who had recovered from COVID-19. This material consisted of peripheral blood, taken after recovery from COVID-19. CDR3 coding DNA: TGTGCCAGCAGTTACTCGATAGGCTCCGCCTGGCTGTTTTTT. Its protein product is CASSYSIGSAWLFF.